This TCR beta chain came from a study of molecular identifiers for immune sequencing clone quantification listed by TCRdb under 2018. At the level of the whole study: For a replicate experiment, RNA from around 20,000 or 100,000 naive CD8 T cells was divided into five aliquots, of which four were sequenced. This methods study benchmarked molecular-identifier clustering-based TCR repertoire sequencing (MIDCIRS) and TCR RNA copy counting, using CD8 T cells to do so.

V is clipped by 2 bases and J by 6 bases, and the sequence between their germline boundaries is 17 bases long. CDR3 length: 15 amino acids, cysteine to phenylalanine. Only the CDR3 DNA is retained, 45 bases long and in frame from the first base. Reading the germline V gene gives CDR1 MDHEN and CDR2 SYDVKM. Libraries of naive CD8 T cells were built from around 20,000 to 990,000 sorted cells, with 10%, 30% or 50% of the purified RNA used. Naive CD8 T cells, defined as CD8+CD4-CCR7+CD45RA+, were FACS-sorted into RLT Plus buffer on a BD FACSAria II. Roughly ten TCR copies' worth of Jurkat RNA were spiked into roughly 17,000-1,100,000 naive CD8 T cell samples to test detection sensitivity. Enrichment of CD8 T cells was performed with RosetteSep CD8+ T Cell Enrichment Cocktail and Ficoll-Paque, after which ACK red cell lysis was carried out. Library preparation was by PCR. For sequencing, an Illumina HiSeq 4000 was employed. Bulk TCR libraries were made following a previously described method, with the TCR primers given in Table S5. Total RNA was purified with the Qiagen AllPrep DNA/RNA kit. Before any analysis, reads coming from multiple sequencing runs of the same library were combined into one pool. The original methods were these. Reads were retained only if the reads had an exact TCR constant sequence, and the retained reads were trimmed to 150 nt and grouped according to their 12-nt molecular barcodes. Reads in each barcode group were sub-clustered using a 15% Levenshtein threshold, and a quality-weighted consensus sequence was built for each RNA molecule. Non-functional sequences were removed, as were lower-count sequences one edit away from another. Based on a fit of two negative binomial distributions, barcode sub-clusters having less than 20% of the maximum read count were discarded. Clones were called with MiXCR by TCRdb after fastp trimmed the public reads at Q25, and only in-frame beta chains were retained. A single entry per CDR3 protein holds the most common genes and DNA from its merged rows. Here the V and J calls rest on TCRdb's processing, not on the authors' analysis. Here the sample has about 510,000 distinct CDR3 sequences; about a fifth occur a single time. More than 0.8% of the sample is held by the ten biggest clonotypes.

General study outcomes and caveats: When barcode sub-clustering was not used, chimeric consensus sequences inflated TCR diversity, with chimeras reaching as high as 47%. Modeling gave roughly 3 recovered TCR RNA copies per cell versus around 9.9 by digital PCR, implying approximately 30% capture efficiency. Spiked-in Jurkat TCR RNA equivalent to a single cell was reported to be detectable even among approximately 1 million naive CD8 T cells. The naive libraries included spiked-in Jurkat TCR RNA (10 copies' worth), and this RNA is not part of the donor repertoire. Clones above 20 RNA copies held over 97% of molecules in CMV-specific effector cells but under 1% in naive cells. Highly expanded clone sizes could be underestimated if identical TCR molecules share a barcode.

This clonotype was counted at least ten times. The antigen it binds to is not known. The input lacks base qualities; no much larger clone sits a single base away. Material for sequencing was naive CD8+ T cells from blood, with Jurkat cell RNA spiked in. This sample's cell subset or site label indicates: FACS-sorted CD8+CD4-CCR7+CD45RA+ naive T cells. The receptor was isolated from a human donor in good health. Some libraries in this study had Jurkat cell RNA spiked in. The sequence is built from TRBV28 and TRBJ2-7; the D segment could be TRBD1, given 6 matching bases. Here is the DNA: TGTGCCAGCAGTTTAAGGACAGAGGTGTCGGCCGAGCAGTACTTC. This gives the protein CASSLRTEVSAEQYF.